A single TCR beta chain is shown here with its context. What it binds is not known. Germline trimming cut 5 bases from V and 5 bases from J; bases unmatched to any gene: 7. The CDR3 loop spans 14 amino acids. One entry per CDR3 protein results from TCRdb running MiXCR on the 5' RACE reads. Of some 230,000 distinct CDR3 sequences in the sample, under 8.5% were seen once. This entry comes from a study of identical twins. Broader study findings: Zero-insertion analyses might be partly confounded by invariant T cells like MAIT and iNKT.

The data were also submitted as part of a second study, on T cells expressing NK-cell markers. This second study notes: What remained unclear was the HCMV specificity of expanded NKG2C+ T cell clones.

The V and J genes are TRBV12-3 or TRBV12-4 and TRBJ2-7; 9 nucleotides match TRBD2. This receptor was obtained from a woman aged 18-29 years in good health. The sequenced material came from CD8+ T cells sorted from blood. The CDR3 sequence is CASSPQRGADEQYF. The CDR3 coding sequence is TGTGCCAGCAGTCCCCAGCGGGGGGCTGACGAGCAGTACTTC.